Following are 14 T cell receptor beta chains from one sample sequenced in a study of OX40 agonist ivuxolimab in advanced cancers. Sequencing used immunoSEQ multiplex PCR; TCRdb keeps in-frame clones, though not all of them. Of tens of thousands of clones in the sample, about four fifths were seen once. The input for sequencing was CD4+ or CD8+ T cells sorted from blood, taken in a trial of the OX40 agonist ivuxolimab. These receptors were obtained from an adult with an advanced solid tumor such as melanoma, head and neck, liver or kidney cancer.

The chain uses TRBV18 and TRBJ2-5; maybe TRBD2 (5 bases). CDR3 length: 14 amino acids. CDR1 is KGHSH, CDR2 LQKENI, per germline. Trimming removed 0 bases from V and 3 bases from J, with 8 bases in between. The CDR3 spells CASSPPGDEETQYF. The DNA of the CDR3 is TGTGCCAGCTCACCACCGGGAGATGAAGAGACCCAGTACTTC.

Only one count was recorded for this clone. The rearrangement joins TRBV13 to TRBJ2-1; D unresolved. The germline V gene encodes CDR1 PRHDT and CDR2 FYEKMQ (reference sequence). The CDR3 runs 15 residues. V was clipped by 1 base and J by 0 bases, with 7 bases between them. CDR3: CASSLDRSSYNEQFF. The CDR3 bases are TGTGCCAGCAGCTTAGACAGAAGCTCCTACAATGAGCAGTTCTTC. The full variable domain, in which reference TRBV13 and TRBJ2-1 provide the parts outside the CDR3, is AAGVIQSPRHLIKEKRETATLKCYPIPRHDTVYWYQQGPGQDPQFLISFYEKMQSDKGSIPDRFSAQQFSDYHSELNMSSLELGDSALYFCASSLDRSSYNEQFFGPGTRLTVL.

The chain uses TRBV5-1 and TRBJ2-7; no clear D. The ends were cut back, 2 bases at V and 3 bases at J, with 6 bases in the middle. Germline V gene sequence: CDR1 SGHRS, CDR2 YFSETQ. This CDR3 comprises 12 residues. The CDR3 region is CASSFDNYEQYF. The CDR3 region has the DNA TGCGCCAGCAGCTTTGACAACTACGAGCAGTACTTC.

This rearrangement joins TRBV6-1 to TRBJ1-2; no clear D gene. The CDR3 is 13 amino acids. Trimming pared 5 bases from V and 4 bases from J, leaving 11 bases between. Germline V gives CDR1 MNHNS, CDR2 SASEGT. The CDR3 region is CASSQDQSYGYTF. The DNA of the CDR3 is TGTGCCAGCAGTCAAGACCAGAGCTATGGCTACACCTTC.

CDR3 nucleotides: TGCAGCGTTGTAGTAGCGGGCGTCACCGGGGAGCTGTTTTTT. Translating it yields CSVVVAGVTGELFF. This rearrangement joins TRBV29-1 to TRBJ2-2; 7 nucleotides match TRBD2. J lost 4 bases, V lost 4 bases, and 6 bases had no gene match. CDR1 SQVTM and CDR2 ANQGSEA come from the germline V gene. The CDR3 contains 14 residues.

The chain recombines TRBV2 with TRBJ2-5; D ambiguous. TRBJ2-7 explains the end of the DNA better; the J call may be wrong. Germline V gene data show CDR1 as SNHLY and CDR2 as FYNNEI. The CDR3 sequence is 15 residues long. The CDR3 coding sequence is TGTGCCATCGACCCCTCCTACAGACAACCCTACGAGCAGTACTTC. It yields the protein CAIDPSYRQPYEQYF.

In nucleotides, the CDR3 is TGTGCCAGCAGCCAATCGTACGGAACCGGGCACGAGCAGTACTTC. Protein sequence: CASSQSYGTGHEQYF. This chain joins TRBV16 and TRBJ2-7; D remains ambiguous. The CDR3 is made up of 15 amino acids. Per the germline V gene, CDR1 is KGHSY and CDR2 is FQNENV. V was clipped by 0 bases and J by 5 bases, with 14 bases between them.

The J gene is TRBJ2-1, the V gene TRBV29-1; tentatively, D is TRBD1 (5 bases). This CDR3 spans 12 amino acids. Trimming removed 4 bases at V and 9 bases at J, with 13 bases between. The V gene's germline CDR1 is SQVTM and CDR2 ANQGSEA. This chain's CDR3 is CSVVFRAGEQFF. The CDR3 DNA follows: TGCAGCGTTGTTTTCAGGGCTGGTGAGCAGTTCTTC.

The gene calls are TRBV19 and TRBJ2-7; D unresolved. Germline CDR1 and CDR2: LNHDA and SQIVND (reference sequence). With 5 bases removed from V and 4 bases from J, the gap between germline ends came to 15 bases. The CDR3 runs 14 residues. DNA for the CDR3: TGTGCCAGTAGTCCCCCTGGTAGAGAATACGAGCAGTACTTC. Translating it yields CASSPPGREYEQYF.

This chain links TRBV7-9 with TRBJ1-3, with D hard to call. Germline values: CDR1 SEHNR, CDR2 FQNEAQ (reference sequence). The germline V and J ends were trimmed by 3 bases and 8 bases, with 11 bases remaining between them. The CDR3 is 13 amino acids. CDR3 protein: CASSFLSADTIYF. The CDR3 coding sequence is TGTGCCAGCAGCTTTCTCTCGGCGGACACCATATATTTT. The full variable domain, rest sourced from reference TRBV7-9 and TRBJ1-3, is DTGVSQNPRHKITKRGQNVTFRCDPISEHNRLYWYRQTLGQGPEFLTYFQNEAQLEKSRLLSDRFSAERPKGSFSTLEIQRTEQGDSAMYLCASSFLSADTIYFGEGSWLTVV.

This chain uses TRBV28 with TRBJ2-1, with 9 bases lining up with TRBD2. The junction had 1 base not matched to a gene; V was cut back by 3 bases and J by 4 bases. Germline lookup yields CDR1 MDHEN and CDR2 SYDVKM. This CDR3 has 14 residues. CDR3 nucleotides: TGTGCCAGCAGTTTCCTAGCGGGGTACAATGAGCAGTTCTTC. This translates into CASSFLAGYNEQFF.

This chain uses TRBV5-4 with TRBJ2-1, with no clear D. The germline V gene has CDR1 SGHNT and CDR2 YYREEE (reference sequence). The CDR3 is made up of 16 amino acids. V gave up 2 bases and J gave up 0 bases, with 12 bases separating them. In DNA, the CDR3 is TGTGCCAGCAGCTTTGAACCTTCGAGCTCCTACAATGAGCAGTTCTTC. Translating gives CASSFEPSSSYNEQFF.

The J gene is TRBJ1-6, the V gene TRBV5-1; 9 bases are a match to TRBD1. CDR3 size: 16 residues. Unmatched junction bases numbered 4, after V lost 0 bases and J lost 6 bases. Per the germline V gene, CDR1 is SGHRS and CDR2 is YFSETQ. CDR3 region: CASSLDRTGVNSPLHF. CDR3 sequence (DNA): TGCGCCAGCAGCTTGGATAGGACAGGGGTTAATTCACCCCTCCACTTT.

The chain couples TRBV4-3 to TRBJ2-3, with D possibly being TRBD2 (5 bases). Between the trimmed V and J ends, which lost 4 bases and 3 bases, there was a span of 11 bases. The CDR3 consists of 14 residues. CDR1 and CDR2 from the germline V gene are LGHNA and YSLEER. CDR3 sequence (DNA): TGCGCCAGCAGCCGGCGAGCGGTGACAGATACGCAGTATTTT. Amino acid sequence: CASSRRAVTDTQYF.